A single sample gave rise to the 17 T cell receptor beta chains below, sequenced in a study of neurological immune-mediated disorders. One entry per CDR3 protein results from TCRdb running MiXCR on the 5' RACE reads. The table has tens of thousands of distinct CDR3 sequences, just over 2.5% seen once. The sample comprised PBMCs. Every receptor here comes from a young woman with multiple sclerosis.

The table lists this clonotype with many counts. The chain carries TRBV20-1 and TRBJ1-1; TRBD1 aligns across 9 bases. The germline CDR1 and CDR2 sequences are DFQATT and SNEGSKA (reference sequence). J was trimmed by 6 bases and V by 2 bases; bases with no gene match: 10. This CDR3 contains 15 residues. The CDR3 loop reads CSARFRTGGSAEAFF. CDR3 in DNA: TGCAGTGCTAGATTCCGAACAGGGGGCAGCGCTGAAGCTTTCTTT.

This clonotype was counted many times. The chain is built from TRBV5-1 and TRBJ1-2; D gene uncertain. The ends were cut back, 5 bases at V and 4 bases at J, with 6 bases in the middle. The CDR3 contains 11 residues. CDR1 SGHRS and CDR2 YFSETQ come from the germline V gene. This chain's CDR3 is CASRDSYGYTF. The CDR3 region has the DNA TGCGCCAGCAGAGATTCCTATGGCTACACCTTC.

This clonotype was counted at least ten times. This rearrangement joins TRBV7-6 to TRBJ2-7, with 12 bases identical to TRBD2. CDR1 and CDR2 (germline): SGHVS, FNYEAQ. V was clipped by 7 bases and J by 5 bases; unmatched bases: 9. The CDR3 covers 15 residues. This CDR3 is CASTSSGRGLHEQYF. CDR3 in DNA: TGTGCCAGCACCTCTAGCGGGAGGGGCCTCCACGAGCAGTACTTC.

This clonotype was counted a few times. Being one base from a much bigger clone, this may be a read error. The chain employs TRBV20-1 and TRBJ2-1; D is possibly TRBD2 (5 bases). Between the trimmed V and J ends, which lost 6 bases and 3 bases, there was a span of 12 bases. This CDR3 is built from 13 residues. The germline CDR1 and CDR2 sequences are DFQATT and SNEGSKA (reference sequence). For the CDR3, the DNA is TGCAGTGCCCAGCGGCGTAGCTACAATGAGCAGTTCTTC. It encodes CSAQRRSYNEQFF.

This clonotype has a count of ten or more. CDR3 loop: CASSAPGTGPYEQYF. Here the CDR3 DNA reads TGTGCCAGCAGTGCCCCCGGGACAGGGCCCTACGAGCAGTACTTC. This chain links TRBV12-3 or TRBV12-4 with TRBJ2-7, with 9 bases that match TRBD1. Germline trimming cut 5 bases from V and 2 bases from J; bases unmatched to any gene: 7. The CDR3 spans 15 residues.

The rearrangement links TRBV24-1 to TRBJ2-1; D unclear. Trimming left V 5 bases short and J 3 bases short, with 16 bases between. Germline V gene lookup returns CDR1 KGHDR and CDR2 SFDVKD. This CDR3 has 16 residues. CDR3 DNA sequence: TGTGCCACCAGTGCGCATCCACCCACTGGCTACAATGAGCAGTTCTTC. Translation: CATSAHPPTGYNEQFF.

At least ten counts were recorded for this clonotype. The chain employs TRBV12-3 or TRBV12-4 and TRBJ2-1; D gene uncertain. The CDR3 spans 11 residues. V dropped 6 bases and J dropped 12 bases, with 12 bases sitting between them. The CDR3 spells CASSPGFGQFF. As DNA, the CDR3 is TGTGCCAGCAGCCCCGGGTTCGGGCAGTTCTTC.

The chain's CDR3 is CASRALSYEQYF. DNA for the CDR3: TGTGCCAGCAGGGCCCTGTCCTACGAGCAGTACTTC. The rearrangement joins TRBV7-8 to TRBJ2-7, with no clear D. CDR3 length: 12 residues. V lost 6 bases, J lost 1 base, and 7 bases lay in between. CDR1 SGHVS and CDR2 FQNEAQ come from the germline V gene.

This clonotype has ten or more counts. The V gene is TRBV10-3, the J gene TRBJ1-1; TRBD1 matches 7 bases. J gave up 1 base and V 6 bases, and 5 bases lay outside the gene matches. The CDR3 spans 14 residues. Germline V CDR1 and CDR2: ENHRY, SYGVKD. The CDR3 coding sequence is TGTGCCATCAGGTCGGGACAGACGAACACTGAAGCTTTCTTT. The encoded protein is CAIRSGQTNTEAFF.

At least ten counts were recorded for this clonotype. The V call is TRBV7-9, the J call TRBJ2-5; D unresolved. Germline values: CDR1 SEHNR, CDR2 FQNEAQ (reference sequence). The germline V and J ends were trimmed by 4 bases and 2 bases, with 11 bases remaining between them. The CDR3 totals 14 residues. CDR3 DNA: TGTGCCAGCAGCTATTCACAGACACAAGAGACCCAGTACTTC. Protein product: CASSYSQTQETQYF.

This clonotype has a count of ten or more. The genes are TRBV2 and TRBJ2-2; 8 bases map to TRBD1. The CDR3 is 16 residues long. Per the germline V gene, CDR1 is SNHLY and CDR2 is FYNNEI. The V segment lost 4 bases and the J segment 7 bases; nucleotides outside the gene matches: 11. CDR3 DNA: TGTGCCAGCAGTGGACAGGGGACCAGAAGTGGCGGGGAGCTGTTTTTT. This gives the protein CASSGQGTRSGGELFF.

This clonotype was counted at least ten times. This chain uses TRBV20-1 with TRBJ1-4; D call uncertain. V gave up 3 bases and J gave up 3 bases, with 8 bases separating them. The CDR3 contains 13 residues. Germline CDR1 is DFQATT and CDR2 is SNEGSKA (reference sequence). This chain's CDR3 is CSARGTPNEKLFF. The CDR3 coding sequence is TGCAGTGCTAGGGGCACCCCTAATGAAAAACTGTTTTTT.

Ten or more counts support this clonotype. The genes are TRBV4-3 and TRBJ2-3; 12 bases map to TRBD2. With 0 bases clipped from V and 5 bases from J, the junction kept 3 bases outside the gene matches. The germline V gene encodes CDR1 LGHNA and CDR2 YSLEER. The CDR3 totals 16 residues. CDR3 nucleotide sequence: TGCGCCAGCAGCCAAGATCTAGCGGGAGGGATAGATACGCAGTATTTT. Its protein is CASSQDLAGGIDTQYF.

In this sample, this clonotype turned up many times. This sequence joins TRBV7-7 and TRBJ2-2; D not certain. The CDR3 sequence is 17 residues long. Trimming cost V 5 bases and J 0 bases, with 16 bases left between them. The germline gives CDR1 SSHAT, CDR2 FNYEAQ (reference sequence). The CDR3 region has the DNA TGTGCCAGCAGCCCCACTGGACGTCTGACGAACACCGGGGAGCTGTTTTTT. Its protein product is CASSPTGRLTNTGELFF.

This clonotype was detected many times. This rearrangement joins TRBV20-1 to TRBJ2-7, with TRBD1 matching over 9 bases. Germline lookup yields CDR1 DFQATT and CDR2 SNEGSKA (reference sequence). The CDR3 is made up of 14 amino acids. V dropped 6 bases and J dropped 2; count of bases not matched to a gene: 8. CDR3 in DNA: TGCAGTGCAACCCACCGGGACAGGGCCTACGAGCAGTACTTC. Encoded protein: CSATHRDRAYEQYF.

This clonotype came up many times. The J gene is TRBJ2-1, the V gene TRBV7-2; D possibly corresponds to TRBD1 (6 bases). Trimming took 5 bases from V and 9 from J, leaving 11 bases between them. The CDR3 is 12 residues long. Per germline, CDR1 SGHTA and CDR2 FQGNSA. CDR3 amino acids: CASSAQGREQFF. For the CDR3, the DNA is TGTGCCAGCAGCGCACAGGGACGTGAGCAGTTCTTC.

V usage is TRBV9 and J usage is TRBJ2-3; TRBD2 might be the D (5 bases). The germline gives CDR1 SGDLS, CDR2 YYNGEE. Deletions cut 4 bases from V and 10 bases from J, with 16 bases between. CDR3 length: 13 amino acids. CDR3 in amino acids: CASSLEGRRSQYF. In DNA, the CDR3 is TGTGCCAGCAGCTTAGAAGGGAGAAGATCGCAGTATTTT.